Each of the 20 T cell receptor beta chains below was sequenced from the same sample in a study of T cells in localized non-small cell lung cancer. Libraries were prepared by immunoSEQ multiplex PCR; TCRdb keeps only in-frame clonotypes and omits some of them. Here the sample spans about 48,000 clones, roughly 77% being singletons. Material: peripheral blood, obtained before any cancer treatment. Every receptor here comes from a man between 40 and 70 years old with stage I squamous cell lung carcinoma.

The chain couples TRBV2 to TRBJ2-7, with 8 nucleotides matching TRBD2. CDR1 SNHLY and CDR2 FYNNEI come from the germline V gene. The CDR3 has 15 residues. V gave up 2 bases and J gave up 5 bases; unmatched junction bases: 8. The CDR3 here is CASSESAGGIDEQYF. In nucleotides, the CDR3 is TGTGCCAGCAGTGAATCGGCGGGGGGAATCGACGAGCAGTACTTC.

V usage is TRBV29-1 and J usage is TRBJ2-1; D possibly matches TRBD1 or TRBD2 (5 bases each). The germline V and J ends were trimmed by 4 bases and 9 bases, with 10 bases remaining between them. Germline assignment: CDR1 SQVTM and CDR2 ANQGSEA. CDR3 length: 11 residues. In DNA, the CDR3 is TGCAGCGTTGGAGGGGCAGGTGAGCAGTTCTTC. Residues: CSVGGAGEQFF.

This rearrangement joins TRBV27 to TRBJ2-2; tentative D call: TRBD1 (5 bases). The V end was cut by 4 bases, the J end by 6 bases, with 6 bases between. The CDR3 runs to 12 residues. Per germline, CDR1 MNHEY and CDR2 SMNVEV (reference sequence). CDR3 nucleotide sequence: TGTGCCAGCAGTTCCAGGGCCGGGGAGCTGTTTTTT. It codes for CASSSRAGELFF.

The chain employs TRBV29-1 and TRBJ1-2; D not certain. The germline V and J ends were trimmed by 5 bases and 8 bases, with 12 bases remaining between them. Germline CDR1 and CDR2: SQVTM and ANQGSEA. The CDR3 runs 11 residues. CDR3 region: CSVIKGKGYTF. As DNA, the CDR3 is TGCAGCGTTATCAAGGGTAAAGGCTACACCTTC.

The CDR3 DNA sequence: TGCGCCAGCAGCCTCGCCTCAGGGACCGGGGAGCTGTTTTTT. Amino acids: CASSLASGTGELFF. V is TRBV4-1 and J is TRBJ2-2, with a weak D call TRBD1 (5 bases). This CDR3 region has 14 residues. Germline values: CDR1 MGHRA, CDR2 YSYEKL. The germline V and J ends were trimmed by 4 bases and 5 bases, with 11 bases remaining between them.

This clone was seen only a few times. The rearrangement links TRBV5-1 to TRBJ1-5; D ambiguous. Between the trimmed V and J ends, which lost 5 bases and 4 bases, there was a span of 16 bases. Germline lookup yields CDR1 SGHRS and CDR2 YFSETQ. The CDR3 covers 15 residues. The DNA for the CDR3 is TGCGCCAGCAGTGAGGACGGGATGAGTAATCAGCCCCAGCATTTT. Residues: CASSEDGMSNQPQHF. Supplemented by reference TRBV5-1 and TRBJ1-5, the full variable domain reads KAGVTQTPRYLIKTRGQQVTLSCSPISGHRSVSWYQQTPGQGLQFLFEYFSETQRNKGNFPGRFSGRQFSNSRSEMNVSTLELGDSALYLCASSEDGMSNQPQHFGDGTRLSIL.

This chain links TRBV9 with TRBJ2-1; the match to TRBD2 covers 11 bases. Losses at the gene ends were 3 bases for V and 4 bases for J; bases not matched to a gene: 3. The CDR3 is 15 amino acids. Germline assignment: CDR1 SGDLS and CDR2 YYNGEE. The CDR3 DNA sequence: TGTGCCAGCAGCGACCGACTAGCGGGATACAATGAGCAGTTCTTC. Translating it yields CASSDRLAGYNEQFF.

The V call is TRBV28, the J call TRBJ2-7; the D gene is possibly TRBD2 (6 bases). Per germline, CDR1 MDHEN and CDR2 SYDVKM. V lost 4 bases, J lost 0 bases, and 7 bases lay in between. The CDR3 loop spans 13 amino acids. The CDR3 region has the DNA TGTGCCAGCAGTTCCGGGGGCTCCTACGAGCAGTACTTC. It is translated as CASSSGGSYEQYF.

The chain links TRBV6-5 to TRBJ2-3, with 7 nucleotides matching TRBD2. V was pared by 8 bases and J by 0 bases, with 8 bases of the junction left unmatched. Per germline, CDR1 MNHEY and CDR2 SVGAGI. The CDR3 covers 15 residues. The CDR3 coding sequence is TGTGCCAGCCTTGGACGGGGGGAAAGCACAGATACGCAGTATTTT. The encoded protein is CASLGRGESTDTQYF.

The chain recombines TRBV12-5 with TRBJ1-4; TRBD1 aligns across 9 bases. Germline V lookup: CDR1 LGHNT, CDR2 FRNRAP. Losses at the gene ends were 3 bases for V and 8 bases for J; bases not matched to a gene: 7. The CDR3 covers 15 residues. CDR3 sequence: CASGFSGTGREKLFF. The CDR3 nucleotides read TGTGCTAGTGGTTTCTCCGGGACAGGGCGAGAAAAACTGTTTTTT.

In DNA, the CDR3 is TGTGCCAGCTCACCACCGACGGGACTAGCGGGGAATGAGCAGTTCTTC. It codes for CASSPPTGLAGNEQFF. This chain joins TRBV18 and TRBJ2-1, with 13 positions matching TRBD2. Losses at the gene ends were 0 bases for V and 7 bases for J; bases not matched to a gene: 3. The CDR3 is 16 amino acids. Germline V lookup: CDR1 KGHSH, CDR2 LQKENI.

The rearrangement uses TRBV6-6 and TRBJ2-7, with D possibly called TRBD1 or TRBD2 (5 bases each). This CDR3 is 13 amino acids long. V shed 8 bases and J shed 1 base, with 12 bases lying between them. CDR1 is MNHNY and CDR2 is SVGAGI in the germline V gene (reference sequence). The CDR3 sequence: CASCRDGSYEQYF. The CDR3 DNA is TGTGCCAGCTGTCGGGACGGTTCCTACGAGCAGTACTTC.

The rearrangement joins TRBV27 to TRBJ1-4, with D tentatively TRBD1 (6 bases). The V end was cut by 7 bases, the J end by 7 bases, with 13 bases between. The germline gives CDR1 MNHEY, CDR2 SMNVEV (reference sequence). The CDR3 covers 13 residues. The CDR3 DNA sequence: TGTGCCAGCACTGACAGGATAGGTGAAAAACTGTTTTTT. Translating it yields CASTDRIGEKLFF.

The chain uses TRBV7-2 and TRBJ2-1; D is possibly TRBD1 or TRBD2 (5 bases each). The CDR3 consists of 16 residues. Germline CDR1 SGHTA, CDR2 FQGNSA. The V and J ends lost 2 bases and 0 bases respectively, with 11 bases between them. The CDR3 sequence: CASSLSGRSSYNEQFF. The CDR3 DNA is TGTGCCAGCAGCTTATCGGGACGGAGCTCCTACAATGAGCAGTTCTTC.

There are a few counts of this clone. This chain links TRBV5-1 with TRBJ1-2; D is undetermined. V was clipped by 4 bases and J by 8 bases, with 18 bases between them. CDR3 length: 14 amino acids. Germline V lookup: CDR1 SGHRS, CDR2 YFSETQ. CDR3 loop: CASSLSAAGNGYTF. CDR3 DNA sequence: TGCGCCAGCAGCCTCTCAGCGGCGGGGAACGGCTACACCTTC.

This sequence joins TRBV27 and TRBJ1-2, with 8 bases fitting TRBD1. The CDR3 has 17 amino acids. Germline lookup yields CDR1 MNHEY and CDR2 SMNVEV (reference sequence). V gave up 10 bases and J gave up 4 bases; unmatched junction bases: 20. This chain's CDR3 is CATRGGTGGAFTYGYTF. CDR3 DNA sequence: TGTGCCACTAGAGGGGGGACAGGAGGAGCCTTTACCTATGGCTACACCTTC.

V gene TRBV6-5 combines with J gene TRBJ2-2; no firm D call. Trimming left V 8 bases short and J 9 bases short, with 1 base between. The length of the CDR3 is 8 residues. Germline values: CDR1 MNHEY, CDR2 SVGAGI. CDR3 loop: CASRELFF. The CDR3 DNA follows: TGTGCCAGCCGGGAGCTGTTTTTT.

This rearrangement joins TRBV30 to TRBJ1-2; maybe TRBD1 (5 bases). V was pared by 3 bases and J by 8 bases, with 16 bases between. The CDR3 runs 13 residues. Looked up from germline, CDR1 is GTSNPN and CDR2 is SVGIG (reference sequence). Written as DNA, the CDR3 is TGTGCCTGGAGCACGGGGGGAGATTGGGGCTACACCTTC. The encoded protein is CAWSTGGDWGYTF. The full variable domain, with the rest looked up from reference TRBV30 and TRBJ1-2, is SQTIHQWPATLVQPVGSPLSLECTVEGTSNPNLYWYRQAAGRGLQLLFYSVGIGQISSEVPQNLSASRPQDRQFILSSKKLLLSDSGFYLCAWSTGGDWGYTFGSGTRLTVV.

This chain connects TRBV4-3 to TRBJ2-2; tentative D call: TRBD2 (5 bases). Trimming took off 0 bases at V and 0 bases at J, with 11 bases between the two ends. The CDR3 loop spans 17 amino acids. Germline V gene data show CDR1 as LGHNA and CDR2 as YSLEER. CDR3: CASSQEPGYTNTGELFF. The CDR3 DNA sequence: TGCGCCAGCAGCCAAGAACCGGGATATACGAACACCGGGGAGCTGTTTTTT.

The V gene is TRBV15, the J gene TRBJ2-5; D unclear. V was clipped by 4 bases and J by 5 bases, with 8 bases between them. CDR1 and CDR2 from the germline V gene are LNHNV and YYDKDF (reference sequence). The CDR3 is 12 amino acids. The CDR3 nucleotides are TGTGCCACCAGCAAACCCCGGGAGACCCAGTACTTC. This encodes CATSKPRETQYF.